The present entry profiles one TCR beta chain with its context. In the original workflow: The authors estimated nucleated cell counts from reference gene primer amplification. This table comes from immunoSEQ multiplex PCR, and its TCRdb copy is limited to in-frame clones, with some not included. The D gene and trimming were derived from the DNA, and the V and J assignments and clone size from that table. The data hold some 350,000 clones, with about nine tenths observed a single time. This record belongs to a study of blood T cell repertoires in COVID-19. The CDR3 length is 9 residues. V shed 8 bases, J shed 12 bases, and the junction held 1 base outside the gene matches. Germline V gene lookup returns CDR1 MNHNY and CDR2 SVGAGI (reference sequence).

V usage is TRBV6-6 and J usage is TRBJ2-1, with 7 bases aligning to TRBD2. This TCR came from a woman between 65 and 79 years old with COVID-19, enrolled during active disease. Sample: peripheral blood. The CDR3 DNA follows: TGTGCCAGCGGGGAGGGGCAGTTCTTC. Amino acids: CASGEGQFF.